Each of the 12 T cell receptor beta chains below was sequenced from the same sample in a study of T-cell memory formation after mild COVID-19. A single record per CDR3 protein comes from TCRdb applying MiXCR to the 5' RACE reads. The table shows 350,000 or so distinct CDR3 sequences, with about an eighth occurring only once. Material: PBMCs or a T cell subset sorted from them (not recorded which). These receptors were obtained from a man between 18 and 35 years old who had mild COVID-19 (a few samples of this study predate the infection). Cell type and time point are not known.

The chain uses TRBV5-1 and TRBJ2-3; the D gene is possibly TRBD2 (6 bases). This CDR3 has 14 amino acids. V gave up 3 bases and J gave up 3 bases, with 11 bases separating them. The germline V gene has CDR1 SGHRS and CDR2 YFSETQ. CDR3 loop: CASSWRGPTDTQYF. The CDR3 DNA follows: TGCGCCAGCAGCTGGCGGGGACCTACAGATACGCAGTATTTT.

J is TRBJ1-4 and V is TRBV20-1; 7 nucleotides align to TRBD1. This CDR3 contains 17 residues. Trimming took 0 bases from V and 5 from J; bases not matched to a gene: 12. Germline CDR1 is DFQATT and CDR2 is SNEGSKA (reference sequence). The CDR3 here is CSARDGTVGGLNEKLFF. Here the CDR3 DNA reads TGCAGTGCTAGAGATGGGACAGTGGGCGGCTTGAATGAAAAACTGTTTTTT.

V gene TRBV9 combines with J gene TRBJ2-5, with D perhaps TRBD1 or TRBD2 (5 bases each). Germline lookup yields CDR1 SGDLS and CDR2 YYNGEE. The length of the CDR3 is 14 residues. The V end was cut by 4 bases, the J end by 1 base, with 11 bases between. The CDR3 nucleotides read TGTGCCAGCAGCTCCGGGGACGTCCAAGAGACCCAGTACTTC. This gives the protein CASSSGDVQETQYF.

The table lists this clonotype with many counts. CDR3 DNA: TGTGCCAGTAGTATGACTAGCGGGGGGCTTACAACCCAGTACTTC. This gives the protein CASSMTSGGLTTQYF. J is TRBJ2-5 and V is TRBV19; 13 positions match TRBD2. The V segment lost 3 bases and the J segment 8 bases; nucleotides outside the gene matches: 6. The CDR3 contains 15 residues. Germline CDR1 LNHDA, CDR2 SQIVND (reference sequence).

This clonotype was seen only a few times. The rearrangement joins TRBV6-5 to TRBJ1-1, with unresolved D. This CDR3 is 13 amino acids long. Germline assignment: CDR1 MNHEY and CDR2 SVGAGI. V lost 2 bases, J lost 2 bases, and 6 bases lay in between. The chain's CDR3 is CASSYNRNTEAFF. The DNA for the CDR3 is TGTGCCAGCAGTTACAACAGAAACACTGAAGCTTTCTTT.

The chain couples TRBV11-1 to TRBJ2-5; 10 bases align to TRBD1. The CDR3 loop spans 15 amino acids. Germline loops: CDR1 SGHAT, CDR2 FQDESV (reference sequence). The J segment lost 3 bases and the V segment lost 6 bases, leaving 7 bases of the junction unmatched. As DNA, the CDR3 is TGTGCCAGCAGACCCTCCGGGACAGGGGAAGAGACCCAGTACTTC. It encodes CASRPSGTGEETQYF.

Only a few counts were recorded for this clonotype. This rearrangement joins TRBV5-1 to TRBJ2-1; D not resolved. This CDR3 has 13 amino acids. Per the germline V gene, CDR1 is SGHRS and CDR2 is YFSETQ. V was shortened by 0 bases and J by 8 bases, with 9 bases between the two germline ends. CDR3 protein: CASSLGTAHEQFF. The DNA for the CDR3 is TGCGCCAGCAGCTTGGGGACCGCCCATGAGCAGTTCTTC. Using reference TRBV5-1 and TRBJ2-1 for the parts outside the CDR3, the full variable domain is KAGVTQTPRYLIKTRGQQVTLSCSPISGHRSVSWYQQTPGQGLQFLFEYFSETQRNKGNFPGRFSGRQFSNSRSEMNVSTLELGDSALYLCASSLGTAHEQFFGPGTRLTVL.

This chain connects TRBV15 to TRBJ2-3; D gene uncertain. V dropped 1 base and J dropped 4 bases, with 9 bases sitting between them. The CDR3 runs to 14 residues. From germline, CDR1 is LNHNV and CDR2 YYDKDF (reference sequence). CDR3 bases: TGTGCCACCAGCAGAGTTATGATGGCAGATACGCAGTATTTT. Translated, it gives CATSRVMMADTQYF.

This rearrangement joins TRBV18 to TRBJ2-4; perhaps TRBD2 as D (7 bases). V shed 3 bases and J shed 9 bases, with 15 bases lying between them. This CDR3 contains 14 residues. CDR1 is KGHSH and CDR2 is LQKENI in the germline V gene. The CDR3 nucleotides are TGTGCCAGCTCACCCTTCGAGGGGGAGGGCATTCAGTACTTC. The encoded protein is CASSPFEGEGIQYF.

This clonotype occurred a few times. The chain has TRBV5-5 and TRBJ2-5; TRBD1 might be the D (6 bases). Looked up from germline, CDR1 is SGHKS and CDR2 is YYEKEE (reference sequence). V was clipped by 1 base and J by 1 base, with 14 bases between them. CDR3 length equals 16 residues. CDR3 sequence (DNA): TGTGCCAGCAGCTTGTCAGCTGGACAGTCCCAAGAGACCCAGTACTTC. Translated: CASSLSAGQSQETQYF.

This clonotype was found many times. V is TRBV4-1 and J is TRBJ2-3, with a possible D match to TRBD1 (6 bases). Trimming took off 1 base at V and 2 bases at J, with 10 bases between the two ends. Germline assignment: CDR1 MGHRA and CDR2 YSYEKL. The CDR3 loop spans 15 amino acids. The CDR3 DNA reads TGCGCCAGCAGCCAAGCGGACAGCAACACAGATACGCAGTATTTT. As protein: CASSQADSNTDTQYF.

V usage is TRBV3-2 and J usage is TRBJ2-2; the listed D gene, TRBD1, was not tested against the DNA. TRBV3-2 is a recognized pseudogene. The CDR3 contains 17 residues. The CDR3 sequence is CASSHPAGTDHTGELFF. The CDR3 coding sequence is TGTGCCAGCAGCCACCCCGCCGGGACGGACCACACCGGGGAGCTGTTTTTT.